This T cell receptor beta chain emerged from a study of blood T cell repertoires in COVID-19. Produced via immunoSEQ multiplex PCR; TCRdb's table is partial and in-frame only. Among about 430,000 clones, around nine tenths were seen once, and the ten largest hold 1.4%. Material: PBMCs or T cells enriched from blood (not recorded which). The TCR was taken from a woman aged 18-29 years who had been exposed to COVID-19.

CDR3 in amino acids: CASSLLARLAGGNYEQYF. The DNA of the CDR3 is TGTGCCAGCAGCTTACTTGCTCGACTAGCGGGGGGGAACTACGAGCAGTACTTC. The chain has TRBV11-3 and TRBJ2-7, with TRBD2 identical over 14 bases. The J segment lost 3 bases and the V segment lost 2 bases, leaving 9 bases of the junction unmatched. The CDR3 spans 18 residues. The germline CDR1 and CDR2 sequences are SGHNT and YENEEA.